What follows is one T cell receptor beta chain and its context. Its antigen is as yet unknown. The study ran its PCR with 60 Vbeta and 13 Jbeta primers. Assay: immunoSEQ multiplex PCR; the TCRdb copy retains only in-frame clones and omits some. The repertoire includes roughly 120,000 clones, approximately 80% of them detected once, and around 13% sits in the top ten. CDR1 and CDR2 from the germline V gene are MGHRA and YSYEKL. The CDR3 spans 16 residues. Trimming pared 1 base from V and 1 base from J, leaving 11 bases between. The data were obtained in a study of cytomegalovirus exposure and HLA in healthy donors. Study results and caveats: Reported results showed that the classifier diagnosed cytomegalovirus status with high specificity and sensitivity. Further analysis was carried out later, and it showed several of the most significant clusters appearing linked to common viral pathogens. In a later analysis, HLA-associated beta chains showed higher expansion and lower generation probabilities than comparable chains. It has been reported that TCR beta sequences accurately predicted the HLA-A and HLA-B alleles of most subjects.

Material: PBMCs. V gene TRBV4-1 combines with J gene TRBJ1-3, with D perhaps TRBD1 (5 bases). This TCR was sampled from a woman in her thirties or forties in good health and CMV-seropositive. The CDR3 nucleotides read TGCGCCAGCAGCCAAGTTCAGGGCACGTCTGGAAACACCATATATTTT. It translates to CASSQVQGTSGNTIYF.